The rows below give T cell receptor beta chains drawn from one sample of a study of T cells in localized non-small cell lung cancer. Only in-frame clones appear in the TCRdb table, and some are missing; sequencing was by immunoSEQ multiplex PCR. The sample gives under 35,000 clones, 91% of which show up once; roughly 28% is in the top ten. The starting material was peripheral blood, obtained before any cancer treatment. The origin of the receptors is a female donor aged 60 or older with stage I lung adenocarcinoma. The CDR3 runs from the conserved cysteine through the conserved F or W. The D gene is left open where the match is weak. Clone size is stated in some rows and not others, as once, few, many or a class when expanded.

cdr3_length	d_call	clone_size	v_call	j_call	cdr3_aa	cdr3_nt
14	NA	medium-sized	TRBV25-1	TRBJ2-7	CASSEYAASYEQYF	TGTGCCAGCAGTGAATATGCAGCCTCCTACGAGCAGTACTTC
14	TRBD1	once	TRBV6-5	TRBJ1-2	CASSHRDSPYGYTF	TGTGCCAGCAGTCACCGGGACAGCCCCTATGGCTACACCTTC
14	TRBD1	once	TRBV5-1	TRBJ2-2	CASSLGTGAGELFF	TGCGCCAGCAGCTTGGGGACAGGGGCCGGGGAGCTGTTTTTT
15	NA	NA	TRBV4-1	TRBJ2-7	CASSLPGGTTWEQYF	TGCGCCAGCAGCCTTCCTGGCGGAACCACCTGGGAGCAGTACTTC
14	NA	NA	TRBV6-5	TRBJ1-5	CASSYSGGNQPQHF	TGTGCCAGCAGTTACTCGGGGGGCAATCAGCCCCAGCATTTT
13	NA	NA	TRBV6-4	TRBJ2-7	CASSALLGYEQYF	TGTGCCAGCAGTGCCCTCTTGGGCTACGAGCAGTACTTC
13	NA	NA	TRBV6-1	TRBJ2-1	CASNPREQGQQFF	TGTGCCAGCAACCCGAGAGAGCAGGGCCAGCAGTTCTTC
14	NA	NA	TRBV4-2	TRBJ1-1	CASSQPLGVTEAFF	TGTGCCAGCAGCCAACCTCTAGGGGTGACTGAAGCTTTCTTT
16	TRBD1	NA	TRBV2	TRBJ2-6	CASRTDRSSGANVLTF	TGTGCCAGCAGGACGGACAGGAGCTCTGGGGCCAACGTCCTGACTTTC
18	TRBD1	NA	TRBV5-1	TRBJ2-6	CASSPTGGAGSGANVLTF	TGCGCCAGCAGCCCAACAGGGGGCGCCGGGTCTGGGGCCAACGTCCTGACTTTC
16	NA	NA	TRBV30	TRBJ2-3	CAWSVRSNSDTDTQYF	TGTGCCTGGAGTGTACGTAGTAACAGCGACACAGATACGCAGTATTTT
15	TRBD2	NA	TRBV27	TRBJ2-5	CASSFWGREGETQYF	TGTGCCAGCAGTTTCTGGGGGAGGGAGGGAGAGACCCAGTACTTC
13	TRBD2	few	TRBV6-5	TRBJ2-2	CASLQAGAGELFF	TGTGCCAGTCTTCAGGCGGGGGCCGGGGAGCTGTTTTTT
15	TRBD2	NA	TRBV4-1	TRBJ2-7	CASSQGTSVNYEQYF	TGCGCCAGCAGCCAAGGGACTAGCGTAAACTACGAGCAGTACTTC
12	NA	NA	TRBV18	TRBJ2-7	CASSLFGYEQYF	TGTGCCAGCTCACTTTTCGGCTACGAGCAGTACTTC
13	NA	NA	TRBV18	TRBJ2-7	CASSPRDNYEQYF	TGTGCCAGCTCACCCAGGGATAACTACGAGCAGTACTTC
15	NA	NA	TRBV27	TRBJ2-7	CASSSSPDFSYEQYF	TGTGCCAGCAGTTCCTCCCCGGACTTTTCCTACGAGCAGTACTTC
13	NA	NA	TRBV19	TRBJ1-1	CASHREDFLEAFF	TGTGCCAGCCACAGGGAGGATTTCTTGGAAGCTTTCTTT
14	TRBD2	NA	TRBV6-6	TRBJ2-5	CASSYGTTRETQYF	TGTGCCAGCAGTTACGGGACTACCCGAGAGACCCAGTACTTC
16	TRBD2	once	TRBV25-1	TRBJ2-1	CASSPVAGGSYNEQFF	TGTGCCAGCAGCCCAGTAGCGGGGGGGTCCTACAATGAGCAGTTCTTC
15	TRBD1	NA	TRBV6-1	TRBJ1-4	CASSSGGRTNEKLFF	TGTGCCAGCAGTTCAGGGGGCAGGACGAATGAAAAACTGTTTTTT
15	NA	NA	TRBV5-8	TRBJ2-5	CASSLLEADQETQYF	TGTGCCAGCAGCTTGTTAGAGGCGGATCAAGAGACCCAGTACTTC